This TCR beta chain derives from a study of CD4 T cells in relation to SARS-CoV-2 and coronaviruses. Only in-frame clones appear in the TCRdb table, and some are missing; sequencing was by immunoSEQ multiplex PCR. The sample lists about 16,000 clones; 70% to 85% were seen once. Unexposed donor CD4+ T cells date from 2011-2018, before the COVID-19 pandemic. After about 10 days of culture, CD4+ T cells were isolated. As to this clone: Its antigen is undetermined.

Trimming at V came to 2 bases and at J to 10 bases, leaving 6 bases not matched to a gene. The length of the CDR3 is 15 residues. Germline CDR1 KGHSH, CDR2 LQKENI. This TCR derives from a human donor in good health. The sequenced material came from CD4+ T cells from PBMCs, cultured in vitro. This chain connects TRBV18 to TRBJ1-6; 9 bases match TRBD1. Here the CDR3 DNA reads TGTGCCAGCTCACCAGAACAGGGGGCGGAATCACCCCTCCACTTT. Translating it yields CASSPEQGAESPLHF.